Presented here are 30 T cell receptor beta chains from one specimen sequenced in a study of blood T cell repertoires in COVID-19. This table comes from immunoSEQ multiplex PCR, and its TCRdb copy is limited to in-frame clones, with some not included. The top ten hold roughly 8.3% of the sample, which has 150,000 to 170,000 clones, around 84% seen once. Sequenced sample: peripheral blood. The source is a woman between 55 and 75 years old with COVID-19, enrolled during active disease.

This clone was picked up one time. V gene TRBV5-1 combines with J gene TRBJ1-4; 7 positions match TRBD1. CDR1 is SGHRS and CDR2 is YFSETQ in the germline V gene. The trim removed 6 bases at V and 1 base at J, leaving 6 bases unmatched. CDR3 length equals 15 residues. CDR3 loop: CASTFQGGTNEKLFF. The CDR3 bases are TGCGCCAGCACCTTCCAGGGGGGAACTAATGAAAAACTGTTTTTT.

This chain connects TRBV24-1 to TRBJ1-4, with a weak D call TRBD1 (6 bases). Germline lookup yields CDR1 KGHDR and CDR2 SFDVKD. The CDR3 runs 16 residues. The V end lost 5 bases, the J end lost 2 bases, and 14 bases lay between the germline ends. The CDR3 DNA reads as TGTGCCACCAGTGCAGGGGAGATTGCGACTAATGAAAAACTGTTTTTT. It is translated as CATSAGEIATNEKLFF.

The chain joins TRBV7-9 to TRBJ1-2; 7 bases map to TRBD1. The CDR3 sequence is 15 residues long. J gave up 3 bases and V 2 bases, and 6 bases lay outside the gene matches. Per the germline V gene, CDR1 is SEHNR and CDR2 is FQNEAQ (reference sequence). The CDR3 DNA is TGTGCCAGCAGCTTATCGAGGGGGCTCGACTATGGCTACACCTTC. It yields the protein CASSLSRGLDYGYTF.

The CDR3 loop is CASRYGTLAGELFF. CDR3 coding DNA: TGTGCCAGCAGATACGGGACATTGGCCGGGGAGCTGTTTTTT. This chain links TRBV27 with TRBJ2-2, with D tentatively TRBD1 (6 bases). The V and J ends lost 6 bases and 6 bases respectively, with 14 bases between them. The CDR3 is 14 residues long. The V gene's germline CDR1 is MNHEY and CDR2 SMNVEV (reference sequence).

J is TRBJ1-2 and V is TRBV7-8; D gene unclear. Per germline, CDR1 SGHVS and CDR2 FQNEAQ. Trimming shortened V by 1 base and J by 3 bases, and 12 bases separated the two germline ends. This CDR3 region has 15 residues. The CDR3 DNA follows: TGTGCCAGCAGCTTAGGAGAGCCACGGGACTATGGCTACACCTTC. It yields the protein CASSLGEPRDYGYTF.

The genes are TRBV29-1 and TRBJ1-1, with a possible D match to TRBD1 (5 bases). CDR1 is SQVTM and CDR2 is ANQGSEA in the germline V gene. Trimming removed 7 bases at V and 4 bases at J, with 19 bases between. CDR3 length equals 14 residues. CDR3: CSAAGSGTGTEAFF. Here the CDR3 DNA reads TGCAGCGCTGCGGGGTCGGGGACGGGCACTGAAGCTTTCTTT.

The chain uses TRBV5-6 and TRBJ1-1; TRBD1 might be the D (6 bases). Germline V gives CDR1 SGHDT, CDR2 YYEEEE. This CDR3 is 15 amino acids long. V was cut by 3 bases and J by 7 bases, with 19 bases left in between. CDR3 DNA sequence: TGTGCCAGCAGCTGGCGCGGGGGGCTAGGAGGTGAAGCTTTCTTT. Protein: CASSWRGGLGGEAFF. The full variable domain, in which reference TRBV5-6 and TRBJ1-1 provide the parts outside the CDR3, is DAGVTQSPTHLIKTRGQQVTLRCSPKSGHDTVSWYQQALGQGPQFIFQYYEEEERQRGNFPDRFSGHQFPNYSSELNVNALLLGDSALYLCASSWRGGLGGEAFFGQGTRLTVV.

In this sample, this clone turned up once. This chain links TRBV9 with TRBJ1-6; TRBD1 agrees at 8 bases. The CDR3 covers 15 residues. After removal of 4 bases from V and 10 bases from J, the junction contained 10 bases not matched to a gene. Germline V gives CDR1 SGDLS, CDR2 YYNGEE. CDR3 loop: CASSPGTGLNSPLHF. As DNA, the CDR3 is TGTGCCAGCAGCCCTGGGACAGGTTTAAACTCACCCCTCCACTTT.

The gene calls are TRBV18 and TRBJ1-5; 7 bases align to TRBD1. Germline-derived CDR1 and CDR2 are KGHSH and LQKENI. The V and J ends lost 1 base and 7 bases, in that order; junction bases with no gene match: 1. The CDR3 runs to 13 residues. The DNA for the CDR3 is TGTGCCAGCTCACCACAGGGGGCCCAGCCCCAGCATTTT. Residues: CASSPQGAQPQHF. Filled out from reference TRBV18 and TRBJ1-5, the complete variable domain reads NAGVMQNPRHLVRRRGQEARLRCSPMKGHSHVYWYRQLPEEGLKFMVYLQKENIIDESGMPKERFSAEFPKEGPSILRIQQVVRGDSAAYFCASSPQGAQPQHFGDGTRLSIL.

The chain combines TRBV4-1 with TRBJ1-1; 8 bases fit TRBD1. With V trimmed by 2 bases and J by 11 bases, 13 bases remained unmatched. Germline lookup yields CDR1 MGHRA and CDR2 YSYEKL. CDR3 length equals 15 residues. DNA of the CDR3: TGCGCCAGCAGCCAACGTCAGGGGGCTGACCCTGGTGCTTTCTTT. Its protein is CASSQRQGADPGAFF.

This chain uses TRBV5-8 with TRBJ1-4; TRBD1 matches at 7 bases. The CDR3 covers 16 residues. V was clipped by 3 bases and J by 2 bases; unmatched bases: 7. Germline-derived CDR1 and CDR2 are SGHTS and YDEGEE. CDR3 sequence reads: CASSWSGTVTNEKLFF. The DNA of the CDR3 is TGTGCCAGCAGCTGGTCCGGGACAGTGACTAATGAAAAACTGTTTTTT.

CDR3 amino acids: CASSYLGVGNEKLFF. As DNA, the CDR3 is TGTGCCAGCAGTTACTTAGGGGTAGGGAATGAAAAACTGTTTTTT. This rearrangement joins TRBV6-5 to TRBJ1-4; D may be TRBD1 (5 bases). Germline V lookup: CDR1 MNHEY, CDR2 SVGAGI. V was cut by 1 base and J by 5 bases, with 11 bases left in between. This CDR3 is built from 15 residues.

The chain has TRBV18 and TRBJ2-1; 8 positions agree with TRBD1. Germline CDR1 and CDR2: KGHSH and LQKENI. J lost 9 bases, V lost 3 bases, and 4 bases had no gene match. The CDR3 has 13 residues. CDR3 coding DNA: TGTGCCAGCTCACCTCAGGGGGCCGGTGAGCAGTTCTTC. Encoded protein: CASSPQGAGEQFF.

The rearrangement joins TRBV3-1 (or the pseudogene TRBV3-2) to TRBJ1-1; no clear D gene. The CDR3 sequence is 12 residues long. V was cut by 5 bases and J by 1 base, with 5 bases left in between. Germline V lookup: CDR1 LGHDT, CDR2 YNNKEL (reference sequence). CDR3 protein: CASSFRNTEAFF. The CDR3 DNA reads TGTGCCAGCAGCTTCAGGAACACTGAAGCTTTCTTT.

The chain has TRBV5-5 and TRBJ2-6; D uncertain. The CDR3 runs 17 residues. Germline V gene data show CDR1 as SGHKS and CDR2 as YYEKEE (reference sequence). V lost 6 bases and J 1 base, leaving 17 bases between the germline ends. CDR3: CASTSLPRESGANVLTF. CDR3 in DNA: TGTGCCAGCACATCCCTCCCAAGAGAATCTGGGGCCAACGTCCTGACTTTC.

This sequence joins TRBV19 and TRBJ2-5, with D possibly being TRBD2 (6 bases). The CDR3 loop spans 13 amino acids. Germline-derived CDR1 and CDR2 are LNHDA and SQIVND (reference sequence). V dropped 6 bases and J dropped 4 bases, with 12 bases sitting between them. CDR3 sequence: CASRGRGAETQYF. CDR3 in DNA: TGTGCCAGTAGAGGGCGGGGCGCAGAGACCCAGTACTTC.

The chain is built from TRBV6-5 and TRBJ1-2; perhaps TRBD1 as D (6 bases). Germline CDR1 and CDR2: MNHEY and SVGAGI. The CDR3 runs 14 residues. Deletions cut 2 bases from V and 8 bases from J, with 15 bases between. The chain's CDR3 is CASSYEGTGKGYTF. The CDR3 nucleotides are TGTGCCAGCAGTTACGAGGGCACAGGGAAGGGCTACACCTTC.

This CDR3 is CASKTQGMNTEAFF. CDR3 nucleotide sequence: TGTGCCAGCAAAACACAGGGGATGAACACTGAAGCTTTCTTT. This chain connects TRBV25-1 to TRBJ1-1, with TRBD1 matching 7 bases. V shed 7 bases, J shed 0 bases, and the junction held 5 bases outside the gene matches. This CDR3 comprises 14 residues. The germline V gene encodes CDR1 MGHDK and CDR2 SYGVNS.

The CDR3 DNA is TGTGCCAGCAGCTTAGACAGGTTCGGGACAGGGAGATCCTACGAGCAGTACTTC. This sequence encodes CASSLDRFGTGRSYEQYF. The chain carries TRBV7-2 and TRBJ2-7; 9 bases are shared with TRBD1. This CDR3 has 18 amino acids. Trimming removed 1 base from V and 1 base from J; junction bases left unmatched: 11. Germline V gives CDR1 SGHTA, CDR2 FQGNSA.

This rearrangement joins TRBV5-1 to TRBJ2-7; 11 bases fit TRBD2. The CDR3 runs to 17 residues. V dropped 5 bases and J dropped 2; count of bases not matched to a gene: 12. Germline V gives CDR1 SGHRS, CDR2 YFSETQ. CDR3 DNA sequence: TGCGCCAGCAGGTCGGGACTAGCGGACACCTGGGCCTACGAGCAGTACTTC. This sequence encodes CASRSGLADTWAYEQYF.

J is TRBJ2-3 and V is TRBV7-3; D might be TRBD1 (6 bases). V lost 0 bases to trimming and J lost 1 base, with 14 bases between them. In germline, CDR1 is SGHTA, CDR2 FQGTGA. The CDR3 has 17 amino acids. CDR3 amino acids: CASSLTPPGHGTDTQYF. CDR3 bases: TGTGCCAGCAGCTTAACACCCCCGGGACACGGCACAGATACGCAGTATTTT.

The table lists this clone with a count of one. V gene TRBV18 combines with J gene TRBJ1-6; no clear D gene. The germline V gene has CDR1 KGHSH and CDR2 LQKENI. The CDR3 contains 13 residues. Trimming stripped 3 bases from V and 7 bases from J, with 7 bases between. CDR3 nucleotide sequence: TGTGCCAGCTCACCTACCGAGAATTCACCCCTCCACTTT. This sequence encodes CASSPTENSPLHF.

The chain has TRBV5-4 and TRBJ1-2; TRBD1 matches at 7 bases. Germline CDR1 reads SGHNT; CDR2 reads YYREEE (reference sequence). The ends lost 4 bases at V and 4 bases at J; junction bases unmatched: 7. The CDR3 spans 14 residues. As DNA, the CDR3 is TGTGCCAGCAGCCTGGGACAGCCATCCTATGGCTACACCTTC. Its protein is CASSLGQPSYGYTF.

V gene TRBV18 combines with J gene TRBJ2-1, with D perhaps TRBD2 (5 bases). CDR3 size: 15 residues. The V gene's germline CDR1 is KGHSH and CDR2 LQKENI. Trimming removed 1 base from V and 5 bases from J, with 12 bases in between. CDR3 DNA: TGTGCCAGCTCACCACGCGTGCTAGCCCACAATGAGCAGTTCTTC. It specifies CASSPRVLAHNEQFF.

This rearrangement joins TRBV7-3 to TRBJ1-1; no firm D call. CDR1 is SGHTA and CDR2 is FQGTGA in the germline V gene. This CDR3 comprises 15 residues. V lost 0 bases to trimming and J lost 4 bases, with 12 bases between them. CDR3 sequence reads: CASSLTSQAGTEAFF. CDR3 nucleotide sequence: TGTGCCAGCAGCTTAACGTCTCAGGCGGGCACTGAAGCTTTCTTT.

The chain couples TRBV5-4 to TRBJ2-1, with 7 bases fitting TRBD2. The CDR3 extends over 13 amino acids. Losses at the gene ends were 4 bases for V and 8 bases for J; bases not matched to a gene: 6. Looked up from germline, CDR1 is SGHNT and CDR2 is YYREEE (reference sequence). The CDR3 bases are TGTGCCAGCAGCACCTCGGCGGGGGATGAGCAGTTCTTC. This sequence encodes CASSTSAGDEQFF.

The genes are TRBV21-1 and TRBJ1-5; TRBD1 reflects the table's D call only, with no check against the DNA. TRBV21-1 is a documented pseudogene. CDR3 length: 17 residues. This chain's CDR3 is CASSPPCRTGRNQPQHF. The DNA for the CDR3 is TGTGCCAGCAGCCCACCCTGCCGGACAGGGCGTAATCAGCCCCAGCATTTT.

This clone has just one count. The gene calls are TRBV19 and TRBJ1-1; 10 bases are shared with TRBD1. The V gene end was trimmed by 5 bases and the J gene end by 4 bases; junction bases not matched to a gene: 4. This CDR3 region has 14 residues. CDR1 is LNHDA and CDR2 is SQIVND in the germline V gene (reference sequence). The CDR3 DNA reads as TGTGCCAGTAGTTTGGACAGGGGGTTCACTGAAGCTTTCTTT. Its protein is CASSLDRGFTEAFF.

The genes are TRBV5-4 and TRBJ2-3, with D hard to call. The V and J ends lost 2 bases and 1 base respectively, with 11 bases between them. This CDR3 is built from 15 residues. Germline-derived CDR1 and CDR2 are SGHNT and YYREEE (reference sequence). CDR3 nucleotide sequence: TGTGCCAGCAGCTTAAAAATGCAGGGCACAGATACGCAGTATTTT. It specifies CASSLKMQGTDTQYF.

This chain uses TRBV9 with TRBJ1-2; tentatively, D is TRBD1 (6 bases). Trimming removed 0 bases from V and 4 bases from J, with 16 bases in between. CDR1 is SGDLS, CDR2 YYNGEE, per germline. The CDR3 is 16 residues long. This CDR3 is CASSVAKQGSLYGYTF. CDR3 nucleotide sequence: TGTGCCAGCAGCGTAGCAAAACAGGGTTCTCTCTATGGCTACACCTTC. Full variable domain (outside the CDR3, taken from reference TRBV9 and TRBJ1-2): DSGVTQTPKHLITATGQRVTLRCSPRSGDLSVYWYQQSLDQGLQFLIQYYNGEERAKGNILERFSAQQFPDLHSELNLSSLELGDSALYFCASSVAKQGSLYGYTFGSGTRLTVV.